The 22 T cell receptor beta chains below all came from one sample that was sequenced in a study of T cells after yellow fever vaccination. TCRdb reanalysed the 5' RACE reads using MiXCR and keeps one entry per CDR3 protein. The table has hundreds of thousands of distinct CDR3 sequences, about 12% seen once. This specimen was PBMCs, taken on the day of the yellow fever booster vaccination. Every receptor here comes from a young man who received the YFV17D yellow fever vaccine.

This clonotype occurred a few times. The V and J genes are TRBV20-1 and TRBJ2-1, with 9 bases that match TRBD2. CDR1 and CDR2 from the germline V gene are DFQATT and SNEGSKA (reference sequence). V lost 6 bases to trimming and J lost 4 bases; unmatched junction nucleotides: 4. This CDR3 contains 13 residues. CDR3 nucleotide sequence: TGCAGTGCGCCGACTAGCGGATACAATGAGCAGTTCTTC. Its translation: CSAPTSGYNEQFF.

This chain joins TRBV5-6 and TRBJ1-1; maybe TRBD1 (5 bases). This CDR3 region has 14 residues. V lost 4 bases and J 5 bases, leaving 15 bases between the germline ends. Germline CDR1 reads SGHDT; CDR2 reads YYEEEE. The CDR3: CASSPIGGTTEAFF. For the CDR3, the DNA is TGTGCCAGCAGCCCAATTGGGGGGACGACTGAAGCTTTCTTT.

This chain connects TRBV11-3 to TRBJ2-1; D is ambiguous. Trimming pared 5 bases from V and 4 bases from J, leaving 12 bases between. Per germline, CDR1 SGHNT and CDR2 YENEEA. The length of the CDR3 is 14 residues. The CDR3: CASSPSRTYNEQFF. The CDR3 coding sequence is TGTGCCAGCAGCCCCAGCCGGACGTACAATGAGCAGTTCTTC.

This clonotype has more than one count but fewer than ten. DNA of the CDR3: TGCAGTGCTAGAGATACTAGCGGGAATCAAGAGACCCAGTACTTC. It yields the protein CSARDTSGNQETQYF. The rearrangement links TRBV20-1 to TRBJ2-5; 10 nucleotides match TRBD2. In germline, CDR1 is DFQATT, CDR2 SNEGSKA (reference sequence). CDR3 size: 15 residues. V shed 0 bases and J 2 bases; nucleotides not matched to a gene: 3.

This clonotype appeared a few times. The rearrangement uses TRBV29-1 and TRBJ1-2; TRBD1 matches at 8 bases. The junction had 8 bases not matched to a gene; V was cut back by 1 base and J by 1 base. This CDR3 is 16 amino acids long. Germline values: CDR1 SQVTM, CDR2 ANQGSEA. The CDR3 region has the DNA TGCAGCGTTGAAGCAGGGGGCGGATCGAGTAACTATGGCTACACCTTC. Its protein is CSVEAGGGSSNYGYTF.

Only a few counts were recorded for this clonotype. The chain's CDR3 is CASSQDPPGSVAKNIQYF. The DNA of the CDR3 is TGCGCCAGCAGCCAAGATCCTCCGGGGAGCGTAGCCAAAAACATTCAGTACTTC. The chain combines TRBV4-3 with TRBJ2-4; D possibly corresponds to TRBD2 (5 bases). This CDR3 region has 18 residues. V gave up 0 bases and J gave up 0 bases, with 15 bases separating them. Germline-derived CDR1 and CDR2 are LGHNA and YSLEER.

This clonotype was counted only a few times. The rearrangement uses TRBV20-1 and TRBJ1-5; D might be TRBD1 (6 bases). Trimming removed 8 bases from V and 0 bases from J, with 20 bases in between. The CDR3 has 16 residues. CDR1 is DFQATT, CDR2 SNEGSKA, per germline (reference sequence). The CDR3 protein is CSCGIQGLNSNQPQHF. CDR3 nucleotides: TGCAGTTGCGGGATCCAGGGGCTAAATAGCAATCAGCCCCAGCATTTT.

The chain joins TRBV30 to TRBJ2-5; 7 positions agree with TRBD2. Germline V gene sequence: CDR1 GTSNPN, CDR2 SVGIG (reference sequence). Unmatched junction bases numbered 8, after V lost 0 bases and J lost 4 bases. This CDR3 is built from 15 residues. The CDR3 loop is CAWSVGGSRRETQYF. CDR3 nucleotides: TGTGCCTGGAGTGTAGGCGGGAGTCGTAGAGAGACCCAGTACTTC.

The rearrangement joins TRBV7-3 to TRBJ2-1; 11 bases are a match to TRBD2. The V gene's germline CDR1 is SGHTA and CDR2 FQGTGA. The V gene end was trimmed by 5 bases and the J gene end by 8 bases; junction bases not matched to a gene: 8. CDR3 size: 15 residues. In nucleotides, the CDR3 is TGTGCCAGCAGCCAGGCTAGCGGGAGGTGGGATGAGCAGTTCTTC. Its protein is CASSQASGRWDEQFF. The full variable domain, rest sourced from reference TRBV7-3 and TRBJ2-1, is GAGVSQTPSNKVTEKGKYVELRCDPISGHTALYWYRQSLGQGPEFLIYFQGTGAADDSGLPNDRFFAVRPEGSVSTLKIQRTERGDSAVYLCASSQASGRWDEQFFGPGTRLTVL.

This rearrangement joins TRBV24-1 to TRBJ2-1, with 11 bases lining up with TRBD2. V lost 3 bases and J lost 5; bases outside the gene matches: 8. The CDR3 extends over 17 amino acids. From germline, CDR1 is KGHDR and CDR2 SFDVKD. This CDR3 is CATSDPGTSGVHNEQFF. DNA of the CDR3: TGTGCCACCAGTGATCCCGGGACTAGCGGAGTCCACAATGAGCAGTTCTTC.

V and J are TRBV2 and TRBJ1-2; D is uncertain. The length of the CDR3 is 11 residues. Per the germline V gene, CDR1 is SNHLY and CDR2 is FYNNEI. Between the trimmed V and J ends, which lost 8 bases and 8 bases, there was a span of 12 bases. The CDR3 reads CASDEIPGYTF. DNA for the CDR3: TGTGCCAGCGACGAAATACCCGGCTACACCTTC.

The chain recombines TRBV4-1 with TRBJ2-1, with D unresolved. Trimming took off 1 base at V and 1 base at J, with 11 bases between the two ends. The V gene's germline CDR1 is MGHRA and CDR2 YSYEKL. This CDR3 has 16 residues. The CDR3: CASSQGISLSYNEQFF. In DNA form, the CDR3 reads TGCGCCAGCAGCCAAGGAATAAGTTTGTCCTACAATGAGCAGTTCTTC.

V usage is TRBV11-2 and J usage is TRBJ2-7; 9 bases match TRBD1. This CDR3 comprises 18 residues. Trimming took 4 bases from V and 0 from J; bases not matched to a gene: 13. Per germline, CDR1 SGHAT and CDR2 FQNNGV. This chain's CDR3 is CASSSTGGSPLGSYEQYF. CDR3 coding DNA: TGTGCCAGCAGCTCTACAGGGGGCTCGCCCTTGGGCTCCTACGAGCAGTACTTC.

In this sample, this clonotype turned up once. The V gene is TRBV7-2, the J gene TRBJ2-7, with TRBD1 matching 8 bases. CDR1 is SGHTA, CDR2 FQGNSA, per germline. Losses at the gene ends were 3 bases for V and 3 bases for J; bases not matched to a gene: 7. This CDR3 contains 15 residues. The CDR3 here is CASSFGQGNIYEQYF. The CDR3 nucleotides read TGTGCCAGCAGCTTTGGACAGGGCAATATCTACGAGCAGTACTTC.

This sequence joins TRBV27 and TRBJ1-4; unclear D gene. V was pared by 0 bases and J by 7 bases, with 12 bases between. The CDR3 contains 15 residues. Germline V gives CDR1 MNHEY, CDR2 SMNVEV (reference sequence). This CDR3 is CASSLSMAAGEKLFF. The CDR3 nucleotides are TGTGCCAGCAGTTTATCGATGGCCGCAGGTGAAAAACTGTTTTTT.

This clonotype was counted ten times or more. The gene calls are TRBV6-5 and TRBJ2-5; D is possibly TRBD1 (6 bases). CDR3 length: 14 amino acids. Germline V gene data show CDR1 as MNHEY and CDR2 as SVGAGI. Trimming removed 0 bases at V and 5 bases at J, with 10 bases between. The CDR3 loop reads CASSYSSGVETQYF. CDR3 nucleotides: TGTGCCAGCAGTTACTCCTCAGGGGTGGAGACCCAGTACTTC.

A few counts support this clonotype. The chain is built from TRBV9 and TRBJ1-6, with D possibly being TRBD1 (5 bases). In germline, CDR1 is SGDLS, CDR2 YYNGEE. V was pared by 0 bases and J by 9 bases, with 13 bases between. The CDR3 is 15 residues long. CDR3 loop: CASSVGPGGTSPLHF. The CDR3 DNA reads TGTGCCAGCAGCGTAGGTCCCGGGGGTACTTCACCCCTCCACTTT.

The chain is built from TRBV5-1 and TRBJ2-3; D is possibly TRBD2 (5 bases). The germline V and J ends were trimmed by 2 bases and 5 bases, with 15 bases remaining between them. CDR1 and CDR2 (germline): SGHRS, YFSETQ. The CDR3 consists of 15 residues. CDR3 sequence reads: CASSLAALAGDTQYF. The CDR3 coding sequence is TGCGCCAGCAGCTTAGCGGCCCTAGCCGGAGATACGCAGTATTTT.

The chain is built from TRBV7-8 and TRBJ2-7; TRBD2 matches 9 bases. CDR1 and CDR2 (germline): SGHVS, FQNEAQ. V lost 4 bases and J lost 5; bases outside the gene matches: 6. This CDR3 spans 14 amino acids. The CDR3 sequence is CASSYGGRVDEQYF. The DNA of the CDR3 is TGTGCCAGCAGCTACGGCGGGAGGGTCGACGAGCAGTACTTC.

The V gene is TRBV20-1, the J gene TRBJ1-3, with D tentatively TRBD1 (6 bases). Germline assignment: CDR1 DFQATT and CDR2 SNEGSKA (reference sequence). The CDR3 is 17 amino acids. Trimming took 0 bases from V and 0 from J, leaving 15 bases between them. The CDR3 protein is CSARDLLDSLSGNTIYF. The CDR3 coding sequence is TGCAGTGCTAGAGACCTTTTGGACAGTCTCTCTGGAAACACCATATATTTT.

This clonotype was detected many times. Mismatch with germline at one junction end may stem from a read error. The chain couples TRBV4-1 to TRBJ2-1; D is undetermined. Germline loops: CDR1 MGHRA, CDR2 YSYEKL. CDR3 length: 13 amino acids. The CDR3 region is CASSQVSNNEQFF. CDR3 nucleotide sequence: TGCGCCAGCAGCCAAGTCTCCAACAATGAGCAGTTCTTC.

The V and J genes are TRBV3-1 and TRBJ2-1, with 14 bases matching TRBD2. V lost 4 bases, J lost 2 bases, and 4 bases stayed unmatched. Looked up from germline, CDR1 is LGHDT and CDR2 is YNNKEL (reference sequence). The CDR3 spans 17 residues. The CDR3 region has the DNA TGTGCCAGCAGCCGGGGACTAGCGGGAGTCCCCTACAATGAGCAGTTCTTC. Translating gives CASSRGLAGVPYNEQFF.